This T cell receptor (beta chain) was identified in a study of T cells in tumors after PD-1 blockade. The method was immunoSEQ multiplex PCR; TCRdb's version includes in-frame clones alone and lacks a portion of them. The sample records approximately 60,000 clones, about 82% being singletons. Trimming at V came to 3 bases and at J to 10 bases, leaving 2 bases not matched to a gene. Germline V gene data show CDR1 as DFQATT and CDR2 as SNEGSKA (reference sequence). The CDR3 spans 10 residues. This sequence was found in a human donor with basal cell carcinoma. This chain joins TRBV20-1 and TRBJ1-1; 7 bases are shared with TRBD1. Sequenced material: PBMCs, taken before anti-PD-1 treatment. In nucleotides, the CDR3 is TGCAGTGCTAGTGGACAGGTAGCTTTCTTT. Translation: CSASGQVAFF.